This is a list of T cell receptor beta chains from one sample in a study of T cells in localized non-small cell lung cancer. The table came from immunoSEQ multiplex PCR; TCRdb's copy has only in-frame clones and leaves some out. The table includes 30,000 to 45,000 clones, around 90% detected once. The specimen was peripheral blood, collected before any cancer treatment. The origin of the receptors is a woman aged 40 to 75 with stage I lung adenocarcinoma. The CDR3 runs from the conserved cysteine through the conserved F or W. D genes are given only for firm matches. Size is stated for part of the rows, as once, few or many counts, or as a class when the clone is expanded.

clone size: .; J gene: TRBJ2-7; D gene: TRBD1; V gene: TRBV19; CDR3 DNA: TGTGCCAGTAGCTGGGACAGGAACTCCTACGAGCAGTACTTC; CDR3 protein: CASSWDRNSYEQYF
clone size: .; J gene: TRBJ1-5; D gene: .; V gene: TRBV18; CDR3 DNA: TGTGCCAGCTCACCACAGGGGCCCCGCAATCAGCCCCAGCATTTT; CDR3 protein: CASSPQGPRNQPQHF
clone size: once; J gene: TRBJ2-7; D gene: .; V gene: TRBV5-1; CDR3 DNA: TGCGCCAGCAGCTTGAACAGGGAACTTCCCTACGAGCAGTACTTC; CDR3 protein: CASSLNRELPYEQYF
clone size: .; J gene: TRBJ1-1; D gene: .; V gene: TRBV4-1; CDR3 DNA: TGCGCCAGCAGCCGACAGGATCACACTGAAGCTTTCTTT; CDR3 protein: CASSRQDHTEAFF
clone size: once; J gene: TRBJ2-1; D gene: .; V gene: TRBV13; CDR3 DNA: TGTGCCAGCAGCCTGCAAGGCGGGCCATGGCAGTATGAGCAGTTCTTC; CDR3 protein: CASSLQGGPWQYEQFF
clone size: .; J gene: TRBJ2-7; D gene: .; V gene: TRBV6-1; CDR3 DNA: TGTGCCAGCAGTATAGCGGACTCCTACGAGCAGTACTTC; CDR3 protein: CASSIADSYEQYF
clone size: .; J gene: TRBJ2-5; D gene: TRBD1; V gene: TRBV6-5; CDR3 DNA: TGTGCCAGCAGTTCCGGGACAGGGGGCCGAGAGACCCAGTACTTC; CDR3 protein: CASSSGTGGRETQYF
clone size: .; J gene: TRBJ2-5; D gene: TRBD1; V gene: TRBV7-9; CDR3 DNA: TGTGCCAGCATCCCATCTCCAGGGGGGACCCAGTACTTC; CDR3 protein: CASIPSPGGTQYF
clone size: once; J gene: TRBJ2-6; D gene: .; V gene: TRBV19; CDR3 DNA: TGTGCCAGTTCTATTACAGGGACAGGGGCCAACGTCCTGACTTTC; CDR3 protein: CASSITGTGANVLTF
clone size: .; J gene: TRBJ2-7; D gene: .; V gene: TRBV18; CDR3 DNA: TGTGCCAGCTCACCACGGGGAAGGGTCTACGAGCAGTACTTC; CDR3 protein: CASSPRGRVYEQYF
clone size: .; J gene: TRBJ2-5; D gene: TRBD1; V gene: TRBV6-1; CDR3 DNA: TGTGCCAGCAGAAGACAGGGGGGGGAGACCCAGTACTTC; CDR3 protein: CASRRQGGETQYF
clone size: .; J gene: TRBJ2-1; D gene: .; V gene: TRBV6-5; CDR3 DNA: TGTGCCAGCAGTTGGCAGCCATTGGAGTACAATGAGCAGTTCTTC; CDR3 protein: CASSWQPLEYNEQFF
clone size: .; J gene: TRBJ2-6; D gene: TRBD2; V gene: TRBV9; CDR3 DNA: TGTGCCAGCAGCCACGGGGTAGCGGGAGGGGGAATCTCTGGGGCCAACGTCCTGACTTTC; CDR3 protein: CASSHGVAGGGISGANVLTF
clone size: .; J gene: TRBJ2-7; D gene: .; V gene: TRBV28; CDR3 DNA: TGTGCCAGCAGTTTAAGGGGGGGACAGAGCTCCTACGAGCAGTACTTC; CDR3 protein: CASSLRGGQSSYEQYF
clone size: .; J gene: TRBJ2-3; D gene: TRBD2; V gene: TRBV30; CDR3 DNA: TGTGCCTGGAGTGCTATAAGCGGGAGGGCCGCGAGCACAGATACGCAGTATTTT; CDR3 protein: CAWSAISGRAASTDTQYF
clone size: once; J gene: TRBJ2-1; D gene: .; V gene: TRBV25-1; CDR3 DNA: TGTGCCAGCAGTGAAGAAGGGCAGGGCCCCAATGAGCAGTTCTTC; CDR3 protein: CASSEEGQGPNEQFF
clone size: .; J gene: TRBJ2-1; D gene: TRBD2; V gene: TRBV11-3; CDR3 DNA: TGTGCCAGCAGCTTCGGAGCGGGAGCTTACAATGAGCAGTTCTTC; CDR3 protein: CASSFGAGAYNEQFF
clone size: .; J gene: TRBJ2-1; D gene: .; V gene: TRBV7-9; CDR3 DNA: TGTGCCAGCAGAAAGACAGGAGCCTACAATGAGCAGTTCTTC; CDR3 protein: CASRKTGAYNEQFF
clone size: .; J gene: TRBJ2-3; D gene: .; V gene: TRBV9; CDR3 DNA: TGTGCCAGCAGCGTAGGGCCCACAGATACGCAGTATTTT; CDR3 protein: CASSVGPTDTQYF
clone size: .; J gene: TRBJ2-7; D gene: TRBD2; V gene: TRBV10-3; CDR3 DNA: TGTGCCATCAGTGAGTCTGGAGCGGGAGGGCCCTACGAGCAGTACTTC; CDR3 protein: CAISESGAGGPYEQYF
clone size: .; J gene: TRBJ2-3; D gene: .; V gene: TRBV5-1; CDR3 DNA: TGCGCCAGCAGCTTTTTGGGGGTTAGCACAGATACGCAGTATTTT; CDR3 protein: CASSFLGVSTDTQYF
clone size: .; J gene: TRBJ2-7; D gene: TRBD2; V gene: TRBV27; CDR3 DNA: TGTGCCAGCGGTTGGACTAGCGGGACCTACGAGCAGTACTTC; CDR3 protein: CASGWTSGTYEQYF
clone size: .; J gene: TRBJ2-7; D gene: .; V gene: TRBV28; CDR3 DNA: TGTGCCAGCAGTTTAGGGCGGCCCTCCTCCTACGAGCAGTACTTC; CDR3 protein: CASSLGRPSSYEQYF
clone size: .; J gene: TRBJ2-2; D gene: .; V gene: TRBV19; CDR3 DNA: TGTGCCAGTACCTCGGGGACAGCGGGAGACGGTGCCGGGGAGCTGTTTTTT; CDR3 protein: CASTSGTAGDGAGELFF
clone size: .; J gene: TRBJ2-1; D gene: .; V gene: TRBV11-2; CDR3 DNA: TGTGCCAGCAGCCGGGGCTCCCATGAGCAGTTCTTC; CDR3 protein: CASSRGSHEQFF
clone size: .; J gene: TRBJ2-3; D gene: .; V gene: TRBV11-3; CDR3 DNA: TGTGCCAGCAGCTTAGGGCAGGGGACAGATACGCAGTATTTT; CDR3 protein: CASSLGQGTDTQYF
clone size: .; J gene: TRBJ2-5; D gene: .; V gene: TRBV19; CDR3 DNA: TGTGCCACGGGGCCTATAGGAGAGACCCAGTACTTC; CDR3 protein: CATGPIGETQYF
clone size: .; J gene: TRBJ2-7; D gene: TRBD1; V gene: TRBV30; CDR3 DNA: TGTGCCTGGAACCGGGACAGGGTAACTAAGGAGCAGTACTTC; CDR3 protein: CAWNRDRVTKEQYF
clone size: .; J gene: TRBJ2-4; D gene: TRBD1; V gene: TRBV28; CDR3 DNA: TGTGCCAGTACCCAAGGGGGCGAGAGAAACATTCAGTACTTC; CDR3 protein: CASTQGGERNIQYF
clone size: .; J gene: TRBJ2-3; D gene: .; V gene: TRBV2; CDR3 DNA: TGTGCCAGTCAGGGGATTGTCACAGATACGCAGTATTTT; CDR3 protein: CASQGIVTDTQYF
clone size: .; J gene: TRBJ2-3; D gene: .; V gene: TRBV7-8; CDR3 DNA: TGTGCCAGCAGCCGGACGGGCGCCTCTAGCACAGATACGCAGTATTTT; CDR3 protein: CASSRTGASSTDTQYF
clone size: .; J gene: TRBJ2-5; D gene: .; V gene: TRBV2; CDR3 DNA: TGTGCCAGCAGTGAAGGAGAGACCCAGTACTTC; CDR3 protein: CASSEGETQYF
clone size: .; J gene: TRBJ1-3; D gene: .; V gene: TRBV4-1; CDR3 DNA: TGCGCCAGCAGCCCATTCGTGACCGGAAACACCATATATTTT; CDR3 protein: CASSPFVTGNTIYF
clone size: .; J gene: TRBJ2-7; D gene: TRBD2; V gene: TRBV7-2; CDR3 DNA: TGTGCCAGCAGCTTATATCGACTAGCGGGAGAGCAGTACTTC; CDR3 protein: CASSLYRLAGEQYF
clone size: few; J gene: TRBJ1-4; D gene: .; V gene: TRBV6-6; CDR3 DNA: TGTGCCAGCAGTTACGGCAGGGAGTCAACTAATGAAAAACTGTTTTTT; CDR3 protein: CASSYGRESTNEKLFF
clone size: .; J gene: TRBJ1-1; D gene: TRBD1; V gene: TRBV4-1; CDR3 DNA: TGCGCCAGCACCCCGGGGACAGGGAGCTTTGAAGCTTTCTTT; CDR3 protein: CASTPGTGSFEAFF
clone size: .; J gene: TRBJ2-3; D gene: .; V gene: TRBV9; CDR3 DNA: TGTGCCAGCAGCCAAAATCGAGGTACGCAGTATTTT; CDR3 protein: CASSQNRGTQYF
clone size: .; J gene: TRBJ2-7; D gene: .; V gene: TRBV5-1; CDR3 DNA: TGCGCCAGCAGCTTGGACAGCGAGTCCCCGTCCTACGAGCAGTACTTC; CDR3 protein: CASSLDSESPSYEQYF
clone size: .; J gene: TRBJ1-4; D gene: .; V gene: TRBV28; CDR3 DNA: TGTGCCAGCAGTTTAGTGTATCCAGGGGAAAAACTGTTTTTT; CDR3 protein: CASSLVYPGEKLFF
clone size: .; J gene: TRBJ1-3; D gene: .; V gene: TRBV5-1; CDR3 DNA: TGCGCCAGCAGCGCCGGCGTGGGGGCATCTGGAAACACCATATATTTT; CDR3 protein: CASSAGVGASGNTIYF
clone size: .; J gene: TRBJ2-7; D gene: TRBD2; V gene: TRBV18; CDR3 DNA: TGTGCCAGCTCACCAGGTAGCGGGAGGCCCGAAGAGCAGTACTTC; CDR3 protein: CASSPGSGRPEEQYF
clone size: .; J gene: TRBJ2-7; D gene: TRBD1; V gene: TRBV29-1; CDR3 DNA: TGCAGCGTTGGACAGGGGACGTACGAGCAGTACTTC; CDR3 protein: CSVGQGTYEQYF
clone size: .; J gene: TRBJ2-1; D gene: .; V gene: TRBV20-1; CDR3 DNA: TGCAGTGCTCATAGCTTCACTGAGCAGTTCTTC; CDR3 protein: CSAHSFTEQFF
clone size: .; J gene: TRBJ1-1; D gene: .; V gene: TRBV16; CDR3 DNA: TGTGCCAGCAGCCAATTGTTCAGTAGGGTTTTCTTT; CDR3 protein: CASSQLFSRVFF
clone size: .; J gene: TRBJ2-5; D gene: .; V gene: TRBV19; CDR3 DNA: TGTGCCAGTAGGCTTTCGGGCCACGGGTTCCGGACCCAGTACTTC; CDR3 protein: CASRLSGHGFRTQYF
clone size: .; J gene: TRBJ2-2; D gene: .; V gene: TRBV6-6; CDR3 DNA: TGTGCCAGCAGTTACGCGCAGGGTTGGACCGGGGAGCTGTTTTTT; CDR3 protein: CASSYAQGWTGELFF
clone size: once; J gene: TRBJ2-1; D gene: .; V gene: TRBV11-2; CDR3 DNA: TGTGCCAGCACCCGGAGTAGCTCCTACAATGAGCAGTTCTTC; CDR3 protein: CASTRSSSYNEQFF
clone size: once; J gene: TRBJ2-7; D gene: TRBD2; V gene: TRBV6-1; CDR3 DNA: TGTGCCAGCAGTGCCGGGACTACCTACGAGCAGTACTTC; CDR3 protein: CASSAGTTYEQYF
clone size: .; J gene: TRBJ2-7; D gene: TRBD2; V gene: TRBV6-1; CDR3 DNA: TGTGCCAGCACCCTACTAGCGGGAGGGCCAAGCGAGCAGTACTTC; CDR3 protein: CASTLLAGGPSEQYF
clone size: .; J gene: TRBJ2-7; D gene: .; V gene: TRBV28; CDR3 DNA: TGTGCCAGCAGTTCGAGCGAGCAGTACTTC; CDR3 protein: CASSSSEQYF
clone size: .; J gene: TRBJ2-7; D gene: .; V gene: TRBV19; CDR3 DNA: TGTGCCAGTAGCAATACAGGGAGCTACGAGCAGTACTTC; CDR3 protein: CASSNTGSYEQYF
clone size: .; J gene: TRBJ2-5; D gene: TRBD2; V gene: TRBV11-2; CDR3 DNA: TGTGCCAGCAGCAAAACCGGGACTAGCGGAGAGACCCAGTACTTC; CDR3 protein: CASSKTGTSGETQYF
clone size: .; J gene: TRBJ2-3; D gene: .; V gene: TRBV6-5; CDR3 DNA: TGTGCCAGTTCAATCCGGGATACGCAGTATTTT; CDR3 protein: CASSIRDTQYF
clone size: .; J gene: TRBJ2-6; D gene: .; V gene: TRBV28; CDR3 DNA: TGTGCCAGCAGTTCGGGGGTCTTTGCCTCTGGGGCCAACGTCCTGACTTTC; CDR3 protein: CASSSGVFASGANVLTF
clone size: once; J gene: TRBJ2-7; D gene: .; V gene: TRBV23-1; CDR3 DNA: TGCGCCAGCAAGGGCCGGACCTACGAGCAGTACTTC; CDR3 protein: CASKGRTYEQYF